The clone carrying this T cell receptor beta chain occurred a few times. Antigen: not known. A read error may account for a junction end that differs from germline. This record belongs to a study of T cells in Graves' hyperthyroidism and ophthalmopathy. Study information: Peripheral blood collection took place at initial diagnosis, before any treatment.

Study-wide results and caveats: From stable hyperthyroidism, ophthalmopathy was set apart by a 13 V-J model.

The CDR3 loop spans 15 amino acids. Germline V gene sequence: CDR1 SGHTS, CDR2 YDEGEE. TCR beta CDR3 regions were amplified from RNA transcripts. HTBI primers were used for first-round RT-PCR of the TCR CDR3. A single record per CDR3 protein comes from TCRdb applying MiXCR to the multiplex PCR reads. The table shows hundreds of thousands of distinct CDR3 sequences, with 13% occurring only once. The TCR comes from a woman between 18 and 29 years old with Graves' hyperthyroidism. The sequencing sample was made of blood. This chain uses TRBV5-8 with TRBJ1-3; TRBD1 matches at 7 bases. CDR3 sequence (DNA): TGTACCAGCAGCCGTGAGGGGGCGCTGGGAAACACCATATATTTT. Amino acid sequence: CTSSREGALGNTIYF.